This T cell receptor (beta chain) was recorded in a study of blood T cells in healthy people across ages. Findings and limits, study-wide: Naive T cell percentage showed a strong correlation with the diversity of TCR beta.

Trimming left V 3 bases short and J 3 bases short, with 0 bases between. The CDR3 is 10 amino acids. From germline, CDR1 is DFQATT and CDR2 SNEGSKA (reference sequence). In each sample, at least 7 million PBMCs were isolated. Alongside a J-beta primer mix, a sample-barcoded 5' primer served in a second PCR lasting roughly 6 to 11 cycles. Each cDNA molecule was tagged by a template-switch adaptor with 12 random nucleotides. Each sample yielded at least 3 million CDR3-containing paired-end reads. One entry per CDR3 protein, called by TCRdb with MiXCR from the 5' RACE reads. The repertoire includes about 800,000 distinct CDR3 sequences, 58% of them detected once, and over 20% sits in the top ten. On this clonotype itself: Its target is not known. A much larger clone is a single base away; this may be a read error.

Input material: blood. The chain has TRBV20-1 and TRBJ2-1; D ambiguous. This clonotype originated in a man aged 25-45 years in good health. In DNA form, the CDR3 reads TGCAGTGCTAGCTACAATGAGCAGTTCTTC. It codes for CSASYNEQFF.